This TCR beta chain was found in a study of cytomegalovirus exposure and HLA in healthy donors. Note on this clone: Its specificity is not known.

Findings of the study overall: A later analysis linked a missense DCLRE1C variant to TCR beta V- and J-gene trimming. Previously analyzed data showed that most TCR beta V segments were productive at a frequency of about 90% or about 30%. Most TCR sequences showed up rarely, but some public TCRs showed up in many donors. As a later analysis showed, several of the most significant clusters appeared to be linked to common viral pathogens.

Amplification used 60 Vbeta primers and 13 Jbeta primers. This table comes from immunoSEQ multiplex PCR, and its TCRdb copy is limited to in-frame clones, with some not included. The table gives about 160,000 clones; the top ten clones make up over 1% of it. The material sequenced was PBMCs. This sequence originates from a woman aged 60-75 years in good health and CMV-seronegative.

The CDR3 sequence: CAWSRREVYNEQFF. CDR3 sequence (DNA): TGTGCCTGGAGTAGGCGGGAGGTATACAATGAGCAGTTCTTC. The chain recombines TRBV30 with TRBJ2-1, with 8 bases that match TRBD2. Germline loops: CDR1 GTSNPN, CDR2 SVGIG (reference sequence). CDR3 length: 14 amino acids. J lost 4 bases, V lost 2 bases, and 4 bases had no gene match.